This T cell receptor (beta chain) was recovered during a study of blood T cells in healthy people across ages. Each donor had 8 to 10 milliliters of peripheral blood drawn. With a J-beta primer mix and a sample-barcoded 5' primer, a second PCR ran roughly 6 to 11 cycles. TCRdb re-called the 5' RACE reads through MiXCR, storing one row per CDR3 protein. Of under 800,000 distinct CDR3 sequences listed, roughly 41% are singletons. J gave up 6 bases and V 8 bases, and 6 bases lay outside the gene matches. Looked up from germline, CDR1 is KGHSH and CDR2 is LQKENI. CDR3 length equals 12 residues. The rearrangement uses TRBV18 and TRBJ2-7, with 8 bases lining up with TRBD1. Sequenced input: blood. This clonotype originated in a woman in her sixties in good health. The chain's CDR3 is CASADDRGEQYF. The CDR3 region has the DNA TGTGCCAGCGCAGACGACAGGGGCGAGCAGTACTTC.